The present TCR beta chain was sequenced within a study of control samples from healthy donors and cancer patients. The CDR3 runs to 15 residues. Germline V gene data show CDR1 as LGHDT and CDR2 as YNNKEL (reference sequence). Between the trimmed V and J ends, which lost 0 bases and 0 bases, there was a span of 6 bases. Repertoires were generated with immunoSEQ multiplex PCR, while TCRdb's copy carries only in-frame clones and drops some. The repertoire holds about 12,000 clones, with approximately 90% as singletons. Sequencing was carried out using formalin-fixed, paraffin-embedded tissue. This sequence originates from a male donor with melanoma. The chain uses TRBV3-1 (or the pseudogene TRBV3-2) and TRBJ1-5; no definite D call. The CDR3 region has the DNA TGTGCCAGCAGCCAAGATGCCGGTAGCAATCAGCCCCAGCATTTT. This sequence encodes CASSQDAGSNQPQHF.